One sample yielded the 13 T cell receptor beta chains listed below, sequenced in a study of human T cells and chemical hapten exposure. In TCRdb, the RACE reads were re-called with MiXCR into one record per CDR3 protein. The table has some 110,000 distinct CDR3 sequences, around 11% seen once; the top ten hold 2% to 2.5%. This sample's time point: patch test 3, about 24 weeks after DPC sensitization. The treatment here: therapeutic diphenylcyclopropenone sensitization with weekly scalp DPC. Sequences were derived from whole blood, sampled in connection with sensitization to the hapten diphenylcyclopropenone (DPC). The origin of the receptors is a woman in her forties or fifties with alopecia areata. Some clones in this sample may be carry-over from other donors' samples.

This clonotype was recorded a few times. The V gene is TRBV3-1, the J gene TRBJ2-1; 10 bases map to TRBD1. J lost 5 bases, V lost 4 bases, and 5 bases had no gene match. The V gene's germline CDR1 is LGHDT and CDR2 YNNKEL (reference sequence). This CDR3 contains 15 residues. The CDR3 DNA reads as TGTGCCAGCAGCCCGACAGGGGGCAAGGACAATGAGCAGTTCTTC. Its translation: CASSPTGGKDNEQFF.

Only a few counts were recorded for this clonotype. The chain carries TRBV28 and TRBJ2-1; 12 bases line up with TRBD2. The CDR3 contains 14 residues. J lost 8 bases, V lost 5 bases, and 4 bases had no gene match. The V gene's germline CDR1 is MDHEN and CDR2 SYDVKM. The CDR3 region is CASSRPSGRDEQFF. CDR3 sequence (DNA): TGTGCCAGCAGTCGCCCTAGCGGGAGGGATGAGCAGTTCTTC.

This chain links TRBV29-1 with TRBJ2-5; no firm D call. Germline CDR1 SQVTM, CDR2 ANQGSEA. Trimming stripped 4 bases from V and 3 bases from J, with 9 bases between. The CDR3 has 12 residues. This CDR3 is CSVAYGKETQYF. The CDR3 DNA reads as TGCAGCGTTGCCTACGGTAAAGAGACCCAGTACTTC.

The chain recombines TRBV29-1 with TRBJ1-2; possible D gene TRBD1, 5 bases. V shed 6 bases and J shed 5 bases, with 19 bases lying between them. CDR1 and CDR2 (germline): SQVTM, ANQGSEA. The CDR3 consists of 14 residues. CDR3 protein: CSVLKDTSGYGYTF. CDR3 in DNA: TGCAGCGTCCTCAAGGACACCTCTGGTTATGGCTACACCTTC.

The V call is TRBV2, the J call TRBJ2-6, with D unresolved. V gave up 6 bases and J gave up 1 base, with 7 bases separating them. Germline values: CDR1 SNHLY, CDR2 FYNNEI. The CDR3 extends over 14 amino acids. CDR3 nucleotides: TGTGCCAGCAGCCCCCCTTCTGGGGCCAACGTCCTGACTTTC. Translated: CASSPPSGANVLTF.

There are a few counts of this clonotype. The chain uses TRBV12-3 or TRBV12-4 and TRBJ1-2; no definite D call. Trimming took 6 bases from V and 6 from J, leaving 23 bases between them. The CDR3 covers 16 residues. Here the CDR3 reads CASSWALPTTLDGYTF. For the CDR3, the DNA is TGTGCCAGCAGCTGGGCCTTGCCTACCACCCTGGATGGCTACACCTTC.

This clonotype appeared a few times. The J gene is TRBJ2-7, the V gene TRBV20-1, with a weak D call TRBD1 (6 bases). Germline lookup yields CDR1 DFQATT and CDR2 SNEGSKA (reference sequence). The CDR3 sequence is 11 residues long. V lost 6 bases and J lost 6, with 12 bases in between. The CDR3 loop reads CSALGQSEQYF. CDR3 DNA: TGCAGTGCCCTAGGACAGTCCGAGCAGTACTTC.

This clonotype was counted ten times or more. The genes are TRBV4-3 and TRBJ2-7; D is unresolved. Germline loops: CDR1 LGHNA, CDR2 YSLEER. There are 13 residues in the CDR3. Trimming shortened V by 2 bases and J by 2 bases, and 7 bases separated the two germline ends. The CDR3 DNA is TGCGCCAGCAGCCAACGAGTCGCCTACGAGCAGTACTTC. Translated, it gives CASSQRVAYEQYF.

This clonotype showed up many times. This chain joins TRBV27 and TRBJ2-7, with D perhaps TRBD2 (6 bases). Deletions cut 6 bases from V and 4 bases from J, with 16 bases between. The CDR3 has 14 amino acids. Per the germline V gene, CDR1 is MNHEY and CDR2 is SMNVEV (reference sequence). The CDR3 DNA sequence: TGTGCCAGCAGCGAAAGACTAGAGGGGTACGAGCAGTACTTC. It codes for CASSERLEGYEQYF.

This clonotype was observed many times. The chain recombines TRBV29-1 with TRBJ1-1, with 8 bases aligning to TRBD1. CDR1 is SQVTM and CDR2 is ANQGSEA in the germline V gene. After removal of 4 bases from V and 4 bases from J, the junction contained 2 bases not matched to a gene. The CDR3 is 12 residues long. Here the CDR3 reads CSVGTGFTEAFF. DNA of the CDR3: TGCAGCGTTGGGACAGGGTTCACTGAAGCTTTCTTT.

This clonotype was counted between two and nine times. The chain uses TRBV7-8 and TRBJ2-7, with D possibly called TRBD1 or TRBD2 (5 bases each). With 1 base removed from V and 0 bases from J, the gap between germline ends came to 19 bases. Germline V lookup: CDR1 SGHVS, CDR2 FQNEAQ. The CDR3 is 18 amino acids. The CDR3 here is CASSLVSPWDGSSYEQYF. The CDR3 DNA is TGTGCCAGCAGCTTAGTAAGCCCTTGGGACGGAAGCTCCTACGAGCAGTACTTC.

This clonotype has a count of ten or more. The DNA for the CDR3 is TGCAGCTGGACTAGCGCGGACGAGCAGTACTTC. Protein product: CSWTSADEQYF. The chain couples TRBV20-1 to TRBJ2-7; TRBD2 aligns across 9 bases. The CDR3 loop spans 11 amino acids. Germline CDR1 DFQATT, CDR2 SNEGSKA (reference sequence).

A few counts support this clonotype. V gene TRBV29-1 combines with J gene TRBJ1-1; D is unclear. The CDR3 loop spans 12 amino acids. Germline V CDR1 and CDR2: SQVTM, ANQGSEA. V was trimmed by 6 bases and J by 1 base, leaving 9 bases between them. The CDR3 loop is CSVAVGNTEAFF. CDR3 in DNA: TGCAGCGTGGCGGTGGGGAACACTGAAGCTTTCTTT.